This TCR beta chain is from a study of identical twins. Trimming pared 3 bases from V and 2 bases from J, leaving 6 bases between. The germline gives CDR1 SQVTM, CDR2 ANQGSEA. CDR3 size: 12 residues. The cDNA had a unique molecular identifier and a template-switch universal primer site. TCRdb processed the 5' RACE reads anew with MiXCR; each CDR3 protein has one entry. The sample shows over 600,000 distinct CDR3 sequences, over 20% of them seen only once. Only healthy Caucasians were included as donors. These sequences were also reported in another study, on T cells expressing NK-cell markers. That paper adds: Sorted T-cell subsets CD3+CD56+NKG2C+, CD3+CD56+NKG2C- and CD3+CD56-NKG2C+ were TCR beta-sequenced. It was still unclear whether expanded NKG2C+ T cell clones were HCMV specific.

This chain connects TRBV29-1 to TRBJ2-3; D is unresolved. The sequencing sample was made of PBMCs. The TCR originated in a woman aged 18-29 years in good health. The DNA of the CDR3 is TGCAGCGTTGATGGGGTCACAGATACGCAGTATTTT. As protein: CSVDGVTDTQYF.